The entry that follows covers one TCR beta chain sequence. The method was immunoSEQ multiplex PCR; TCRdb's version includes in-frame clones alone and lacks a portion of them. The table lists around 70,000 clones, approximately 94% of them singletons. The CDR3 runs to 13 residues. The V gene's germline CDR1 is SGHRS and CDR2 YFSETQ. V lost 4 bases to trimming and J lost 8 bases, with 12 bases between them. The data originate from a study of control samples from healthy donors and cancer patients. The sequence came from a woman in her 30s in good health. The chain uses TRBV5-1 and TRBJ1-4; no reliable D call. The specimen was blood. The CDR3 DNA sequence: TGCGCCAGCAGCCAAATGGCGGGAGAAAAACTGTTTTTT. Translated, it gives CASSQMAGEKLFF.